This entry lists 20 T cell receptor beta chains sequenced from one sample in a study of T-cell memory formation after mild COVID-19. MiXCR, applied by TCRdb to the 5' RACE reads, yields one record per CDR3 protein. This table has around 340,000 distinct CDR3 sequences, approximately 15% appearing once. Sequenced: PBMCs or a T cell subset sorted from them (not recorded which). The receptors stem from a man aged 18 to 35 who had mild COVID-19 (a few samples of this study predate the infection). Cell type and time point are not known.

V and J are TRBV27 and TRBJ2-4, with TRBD2 as a possible D gene (6 bases). V dropped 2 bases and J dropped 2 bases, with 16 bases sitting between them. Germline V gene lookup returns CDR1 MNHEY and CDR2 SMNVEV (reference sequence). The CDR3 length is 17 residues. The CDR3 DNA reads TGTGCCAGCAGTTTAACGGGGGAGGACTTTACCAAAAACATTCAGTACTTC. Its translation: CASSLTGEDFTKNIQYF.

The chain recombines TRBV13 with TRBJ2-7; TRBD1 matches 7 bases. Losses at the gene ends were 5 bases for V and 4 bases for J; bases not matched to a gene: 8. CDR1 and CDR2 from the germline V gene are PRHDT and FYEKMQ (reference sequence). There are 14 residues in the CDR3. DNA of the CDR3: TGTGCCAGCAGCCTGGGACAGCGAACTTACGAGCAGTACTTC. Amino acid sequence: CASSLGQRTYEQYF. The variable domain in full, completed from reference TRBV13 and TRBJ2-7, reads AAGVIQSPRHLIKEKRETATLKCYPIPRHDTVYWYQQGPGQDPQFLISFYEKMQSDKGSIPDRFSAQQFSDYHSELNMSSLELGDSALYFCASSLGQRTYEQYFGPGTRLTVT.

The chain couples TRBV5-6 to TRBJ2-3, with 7 positions matching TRBD1. J lost 4 bases, V lost 4 bases, and 6 bases had no gene match. The CDR3 contains 14 residues. Germline V lookup: CDR1 SGHDT, CDR2 YYEEEE. CDR3 coding DNA: TGTGCCAGCAGCCCATTGGACAGGTCAGATACGCAGTATTTT. Translating gives CASSPLDRSDTQYF.

This clonotype was recorded many times. The CDR3 DNA reads TGTGCCAGCAGCATGACAGGGATCACAGATACGCAGTATTTT. It is translated as CASSMTGITDTQYF. The chain combines TRBV2 with TRBJ2-3, with 7 bases that match TRBD1. The J segment lost 2 bases and the V segment lost 6 bases, leaving 5 bases of the junction unmatched. The CDR3 is made up of 14 amino acids. Germline CDR1 SNHLY, CDR2 FYNNEI.

V is TRBV24-1 and J is TRBJ2-5; a weak D match, TRBD2 (6 bases). The CDR3 runs to 14 residues. Trimming left V 4 bases short and J 1 base short, with 9 bases between. Germline V gene data show CDR1 as KGHDR and CDR2 as SFDVKD. This chain's CDR3 is CATSDWRGQETQYF. The CDR3 DNA reads TGTGCCACCAGTGACTGGAGGGGCCAAGAGACCCAGTACTTC.

The chain carries TRBV7-6 and TRBJ2-3; 8 positions agree with TRBD2. V shed 4 bases and J 5 bases; nucleotides not matched to a gene: 8. The germline CDR1 and CDR2 sequences are SGHVS and FNYEAQ. This CDR3 has 15 amino acids. The CDR3 reads CASSSGGGPGDTQYF. The CDR3 bases are TGTGCCAGCAGCTCGGGGGGGGGCCCCGGAGATACGCAGTATTTT.

The chain recombines TRBV29-1 with TRBJ1-4, with TRBD1 as a possible D gene (5 bases). Trimming removed 4 bases at V and 5 bases at J, with 8 bases between. The germline CDR1 and CDR2 sequences are SQVTM and ANQGSEA. CDR3 size: 12 residues. The chain's CDR3 is CSVAGQNEKLFF. CDR3 bases: TGCAGCGTTGCAGGGCAAAATGAAAAACTGTTTTTT.

The V call is TRBV7-2, the J call TRBJ1-2; 8 bases align to TRBD1. Losses at the gene ends were 4 bases for V and 4 bases for J; bases not matched to a gene: 14. The germline gives CDR1 SGHTA, CDR2 FQGNSA. The CDR3 sequence is 17 residues long. CDR3 region: CASSSRQGPTRGYGYTF. CDR3 nucleotides: TGTGCCAGCAGCTCTCGACAGGGGCCCACCCGGGGCTATGGCTACACCTTC.

There are a few counts of this clonotype. The chain uses TRBV24-1 and TRBJ1-2; D unresolved. Germline CDR1 is KGHDR and CDR2 is SFDVKD. The CDR3 totals 14 residues. The germline V and J ends were trimmed by 4 bases and 3 bases, with 11 bases remaining between them. This chain's CDR3 is CATSDWTSDYGYTF. DNA for the CDR3: TGTGCCACCAGTGACTGGACCTCGGACTATGGCTACACCTTC.

This clonotype was seen a handful of times. The rearrangement links TRBV6-5 to TRBJ2-2; D is possibly TRBD2 (6 bases). V lost 2 bases and J 0 bases, leaving 16 bases between the germline ends. Germline CDR1 and CDR2: MNHEY and SVGAGI. This CDR3 has 18 amino acids. CDR3 protein: CASSYAGRTSANTGELFF. The CDR3 DNA follows: TGTGCCAGCAGTTACGCGGGGAGGACAAGCGCGAACACCGGGGAGCTGTTTTTT.

In this sample, this clonotype turned up a few times. This CDR3 is CASSPRQLSRGYTF. The CDR3 bases are TGTGCCAGCAGTCCCCGACAGTTGTCGAGGGGCTACACCTTC. The genes are TRBV6-5 and TRBJ1-2; D is perhaps TRBD1 (5 bases). The CDR3 runs 14 residues. In germline, CDR1 is MNHEY, CDR2 SVGAGI. V lost 5 bases to trimming and J lost 8 bases, with 18 bases between them.

This clonotype turned up a few times. The V call is TRBV27, the J call TRBJ2-7; 12 bases agree with TRBD2. CDR1 and CDR2 (germline): MNHEY, SMNVEV (reference sequence). J gave up 5 bases and V 6 bases, and 11 bases lay outside the gene matches. This CDR3 region has 16 residues. In nucleotides, the CDR3 is TGTGCCAGCAGATCACTAGCGGGGGGATCCTCAGACGAGCAGTACGTC. Protein: CASRSLAGGSSDEQYV.

The chain uses TRBV10-2 and TRBJ1-1; D gene unclear. V was pared by 8 bases and J by 2 bases, with 15 bases between. This CDR3 region has 14 residues. Germline lookup yields CDR1 WSHSY and CDR2 SAAADI. The CDR3 loop is CASYGPRPNTEAFF. The CDR3, as DNA: TGCGCCAGCTACGGACCGAGACCTAACACTGAAGCTTTCTTT.

This chain joins TRBV4-3 and TRBJ1-3; D gene ambiguous. Trimming pared 0 bases from V and 0 bases from J, leaving 12 bases between. Germline-derived CDR1 and CDR2 are LGHNA and YSLEER. The CDR3 has 17 amino acids. The DNA for the CDR3 is TGCGCCAGCAGCCAAGACATCAGGCCTAGCTCTGGAAACACCATATATTTT. This codes for CASSQDIRPSSGNTIYF.

This clonotype was counted a few times. The rearrangement joins TRBV4-3 to TRBJ2-7; D possibly uses TRBD1 or TRBD2 (5 bases each). There are 16 residues in the CDR3. The V end lost 1 base, the J end lost 5 bases, and 18 bases lay between the germline ends. CDR1 LGHNA and CDR2 YSLEER come from the germline V gene. The chain's CDR3 is CASSQGSGRSRHEQYF. The DNA of the CDR3 is TGCGCCAGCAGCCAAGGCTCAGGGAGAAGCCGCCACGAGCAGTACTTC.

This chain connects TRBV19 to TRBJ1-5; D ambiguous. Germline V lookup: CDR1 LNHDA, CDR2 SQIVND (reference sequence). V was shortened by 8 bases and J by 1 base, with 9 bases between the two germline ends. The CDR3 spans 13 residues. CDR3 in DNA: TGTGCCAGTGGTCCAGAGAGCAATCAGCCCCAGCATTTT. Translated: CASGPESNQPQHF. The variable domain in full, with the rest retrieved from reference TRBV19 and TRBJ1-5, is DGGITQSPKYLFRKEGQNVTLSCEQNLNHDAMYWYRQDPGQGLRLIYYSQIVNDFQKGDIAEGYSVSREKKESFPLTVTSAQKNPTAFYLCASGPESNQPQHFGDGTRLSIL.

This clonotype was seen a handful of times. The chain couples TRBV7-6 to TRBJ2-3, with TRBD2 identical over 7 bases. The V gene end was trimmed by 2 bases and the J gene end by 0 bases; junction bases not matched to a gene: 8. The CDR3 loop spans 17 amino acids. The germline gives CDR1 SGHVS, CDR2 FNYEAQ. The CDR3 coding sequence is TGTGCCAGCAGCTTAAGAGCGGGGCGAACTAGCACAGATACGCAGTATTTT. This sequence encodes CASSLRAGRTSTDTQYF.

In this sample, this clonotype turned up a few times. The rearrangement links TRBV7-2 to TRBJ2-1; possibly TRBD2 for D (6 bases). Germline CDR1 and CDR2: SGHTA and FQGNSA. CDR3 size: 14 residues. Deletions cut 7 bases from V and 7 bases from J, with 17 bases between. The CDR3 spells CASTRRTTRNEQFF. In DNA, the CDR3 is TGTGCCAGCACTAGGAGGACTACTCGGAATGAGCAGTTCTTC.

In its sample, this clonotype was seen a few times. CDR3: CASSETGTSGGADEQFF. Here the CDR3 DNA reads TGTGCCAGCAGCGAGACCGGGACTAGCGGGGGGGCAGATGAGCAGTTCTTC. This rearrangement joins TRBV7-2 to TRBJ2-1, with TRBD2 matching over 16 bases. The CDR3 covers 17 residues. The V gene end was trimmed by 5 bases and the J gene end by 8 bases; junction bases not matched to a gene: 9. Per the germline V gene, CDR1 is SGHTA and CDR2 is FQGNSA. The full variable domain, in which reference TRBV7-2 and TRBJ2-1 provide the parts outside the CDR3, is GAGVSQSPSNKVTEKGKDVELRCDPISGHTALYWYRQSLGQGLEFLIYFQGNSAPDKSGLPSDRFSAERTGGSVSTLTIQRTQQEDSAVYLCASSETGTSGGADEQFFGPGTRLTVL.

This clonotype was counted a few times. The chain combines TRBV9 with TRBJ2-3; D ambiguous. CDR3 length equals 14 residues. Germline assignment: CDR1 SGDLS and CDR2 YYNGEE. Trimming removed 3 bases at V and 0 bases at J, with 8 bases between. CDR3 amino acids: CASSARGSTDTQYF. In DNA form, the CDR3 reads TGTGCCAGCAGCGCGCGCGGTAGCACAGATACGCAGTATTTT.